This T cell receptor (beta chain) comes out of a study of blood T cell repertoires in COVID-19. In this sample, this clone turned up once. The CDR3 runs 14 residues. Germline lookup yields CDR1 SGHRS and CDR2 YFSETQ. Trimming pared 5 bases from V and 8 bases from J, leaving 17 bases between. Clones were sequenced by immunoSEQ multiplex PCR, and TCRdb holds only the in-frame ones, with some missing. The sample lists approximately 38,000 clones; 91% were seen once. The specimen sequenced was peripheral blood. The receptor was derived from a woman older than 75 with acute or convalescent COVID-19. The V gene is TRBV5-1, the J gene TRBJ2-1; the D gene is possibly TRBD1 (6 bases). The CDR3 DNA reads as TGCGCCAGCAGGGATACAGGGAGTAACGATGAGCAGTTCTTC. It codes for CASRDTGSNDEQFF.